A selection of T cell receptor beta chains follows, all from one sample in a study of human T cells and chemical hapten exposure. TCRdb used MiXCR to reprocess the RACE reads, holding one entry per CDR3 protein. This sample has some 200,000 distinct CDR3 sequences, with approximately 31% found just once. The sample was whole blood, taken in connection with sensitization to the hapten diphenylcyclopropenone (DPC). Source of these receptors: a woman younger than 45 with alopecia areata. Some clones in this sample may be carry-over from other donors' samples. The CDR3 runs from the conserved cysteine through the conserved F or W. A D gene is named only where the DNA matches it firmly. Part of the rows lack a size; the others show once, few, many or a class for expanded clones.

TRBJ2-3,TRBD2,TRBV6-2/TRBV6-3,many,TGTGCCAGCGAATTAGCGGGAGGAAGCACAGATACGCAGTATTTT,CASELAGGSTDTQYF
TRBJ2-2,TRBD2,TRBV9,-,TGTGCCAGCAGCGTTTCTCGTGGGAGGGGAGTAGAGCTGTTTTTT,CASSVSRGRGVELFF
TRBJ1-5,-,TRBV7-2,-,TGTGCCAGCGTGTCGGAAGGAAATCAGCCCCAGCATTTT,CASVSEGNQPQHF
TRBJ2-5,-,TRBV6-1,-,TGTGCCAGCAATCCGGGCCAAGAGACCCAGTACTTC,CASNPGQETQYF
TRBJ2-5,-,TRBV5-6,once,TGTGCCAGCAGCTCGCGGGCAGAGACCCAGTACTTC,CASSSRAETQYF
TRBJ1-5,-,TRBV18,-,TGTGCCAGCTCTCCGGTAGCGACAGATCGTAGCAATCAGCCCCAGCATTTT,CASSPVATDRSNQPQHF
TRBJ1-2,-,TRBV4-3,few,TGCGCCAGCAGCCAAGGCCAGGGCGAGGAAGGCTACACCTTC,CASSQGQGEEGYTF
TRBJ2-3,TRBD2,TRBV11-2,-,TGTGCCAGCAGATCTAGCGGGGGGGCCAAGGATACGCAGTATTTT,CASRSSGGAKDTQYF
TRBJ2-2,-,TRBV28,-,TGTGCCAGCAGTTTATATCGGAAGAAGGCTGGGGAGCTGTTTTTT,CASSLYRKKAGELFF
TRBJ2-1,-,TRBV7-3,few,TGTGCCAGCAGCTATGACTCTGCAGGGATGACAGAGCAGTTCTTC,CASSYDSAGMTEQFF
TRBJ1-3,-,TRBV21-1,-,TGTGCCAGCAGCAAAGTAGGTCGAACAGGCTCTGGAAACACCATATATTTT,CASSKVGRTGSGNTIYF
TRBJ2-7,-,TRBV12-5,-,TGTGCTAGTGGTTTGTATCGGGACCGACCCTACGAGCAGTACTTC,CASGLYRDRPYEQYF
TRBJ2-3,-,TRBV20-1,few,TGCAGTGCTGCCGGTGAGGGGAGCACAGATACGCAGTATTTT,CSAAGEGSTDTQYF
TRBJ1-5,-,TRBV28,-,TGTGCCAGCAGTTCCAGACAGACTAGCAATCAGCCCCAGCATTTT,CASSSRQTSNQPQHF
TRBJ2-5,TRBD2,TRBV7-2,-,TGTGCCAGCAGCTTAGGTTCGGGAGGGGTAGAGACCCAGTACTTC,CASSLGSGGVETQYF
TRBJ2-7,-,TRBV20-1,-,TGCAGTGCAGGGAGCCTGAGGACTTACGAGCAGTACTTC,CSAGSLRTYEQYF
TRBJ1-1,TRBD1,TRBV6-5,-,TGTGCCAGCAGTGGAGGACAGGGGTACACTGAAGCTTTCTTT,CASSGGQGYTEAFF
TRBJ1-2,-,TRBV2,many,TGTGCCAGCATAAGAGAACTCTATGGCTACACCTTC,CASIRELYGYTF
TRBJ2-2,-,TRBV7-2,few,TGTGCCAGCAGCCCTCGGGGGCCTCCAGGCTTCGCTTTGACCGGGGAGCTGTTTTTT,CASSPRGPPGFALTGELFF
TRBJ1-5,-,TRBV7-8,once,TGTGCCAGCAGCCCCTTGGGAGCCGATTCTGTGGGTCAGCCCCAGCATTTT,CASSPLGADSVGQPQHF
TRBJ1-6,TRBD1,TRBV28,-,TGTGCCAGCAGTTTGGTCAGGGGGCCCGGTTCACCCCTCCACTTT,CASSLVRGPGSPLHF
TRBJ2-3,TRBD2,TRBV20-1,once,TGCAGTGCTAGAGTATCGGCGGGGGTAACAGATACGCAGTATTTT,CSARVSAGVTDTQYF
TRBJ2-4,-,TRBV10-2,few,TGCGCCAGCAGTGGGGTGGAAAACATTCAGTACTTC,CASSGVENIQYF
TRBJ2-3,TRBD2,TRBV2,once,TGTGCCAGCAGTACCGGGACTAGCTTAAATACGCAGTATTTT,CASSTGTSLNTQYF
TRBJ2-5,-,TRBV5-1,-,TGCGCCAGCACCTGGGCTCAGGGCCGGGCAGAGACCCAGTACTTC,CASTWAQGRAETQYF
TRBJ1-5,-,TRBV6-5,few,TGTGCCAGCAGTTACAATCCCGGGAATCAGCCCCAGCATTTT,CASSYNPGNQPQHF
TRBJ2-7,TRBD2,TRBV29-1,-,TGCAGCGTTGGTCGAGGACTAGGAATCTACGAGCAGTACTTC,CSVGRGLGIYEQYF
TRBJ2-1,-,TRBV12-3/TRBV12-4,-,TGTGCCAGCAGTCTCCATACACTAACCGGGCCAAATGAGCAGTTCTTC,CASSLHTLTGPNEQFF
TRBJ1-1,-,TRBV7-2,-,TGTGCCAGCAGCTTAGTTAAGGGGGTGACTGAAGCTTTCTTT,CASSLVKGVTEAFF
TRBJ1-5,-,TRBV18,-,TGTGCCAGCTCACGTGGGGCAGGTCAGCCCCAGCATTTT,CASSRGAGQPQHF
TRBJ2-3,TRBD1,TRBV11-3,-,TGTGCCAGCAGCTACCTCACAGGGGGCGGATCGGATACGCAGTATTTT,CASSYLTGGGSDTQYF
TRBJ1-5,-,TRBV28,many,TGTGCCAGCAGCTTAGTTAATCAGCCCCAGCATTTT,CASSLVNQPQHF
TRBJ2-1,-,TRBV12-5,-,TGTGCTAGTGGCCCCGGGAGTGCCTCCTACAATGAGCAGTTCTTC,CASGPGSASYNEQFF
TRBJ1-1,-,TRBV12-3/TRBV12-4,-,TGTGCCAGCAGCAGACAGGTCGGAGCTTTCTTT,CASSRQVGAFF
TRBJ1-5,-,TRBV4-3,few,TGCGCCAGCAGCCAGGGGTTCAATCAGCCCCAGCATTTT,CASSQGFNQPQHF
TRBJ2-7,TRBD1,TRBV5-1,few,TGCGCCAGCAGACCGGGACAGGGCGTGAACGAGCAGTACTTC,CASRPGQGVNEQYF
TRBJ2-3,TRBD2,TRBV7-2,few,TGTGCCAGCAGCTTACTGCGGGGGAGCACAGATACGCAGTATTTT,CASSLLRGSTDTQYF
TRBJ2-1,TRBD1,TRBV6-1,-,TGTGCCAGCAGTGAAGCGTTGGGACAGGGGCCCAGCGGTGAGCAGTTCTTC,CASSEALGQGPSGEQFF
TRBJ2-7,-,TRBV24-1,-,TGTGCCACCAGTGGCCCGACCTACGAGCAGTACTTC,CATSGPTYEQYF
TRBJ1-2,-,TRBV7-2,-,TGTGCCAGCAGCTTGGGGGGCGCGGATGGCTACACCTTC,CASSLGGADGYTF
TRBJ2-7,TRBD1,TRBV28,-,TGTGCCAGCAAAAGGACAGGGCCCTACGAGCAGTACTTC,CASKRTGPYEQYF
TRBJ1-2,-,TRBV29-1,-,TGCAGCGTTGAAGGCGGGGCCCGAAATCTTGCTTATGGCTACACCTTC,CSVEGGARNLAYGYTF
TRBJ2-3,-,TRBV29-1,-,TGCAGCGCCGGGACAACGGCAGATACGCAGTATTTT,CSAGTTADTQYF
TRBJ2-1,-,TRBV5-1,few,TGCGCCACCATGACTTATGAGCAGTTCTTC,CATMTYEQFF